The TCR beta chain described here comes from a study of blood T cells in healthy people across ages. Looking at the study overall: Every two T cells gave about one barcoded beta molecule via template switching.

The use of a sample-barcoded 5' primer and a J-beta primer mix characterized a second PCR of about 6 to 12 cycles. A single record per CDR3 protein comes from TCRdb applying MiXCR to the 5' RACE reads. The sample contains about 1.8 million distinct CDR3 sequences, about 50% of which appear only once. Study-wide results and limits: Per million T cells, the diversity of TCR beta decreased roughly linearly as age advanced.

Notes on this clonotype: Its antigen is not known.

Between the trimmed V and J ends, which lost 3 bases and 8 bases, there was a span of 8 bases. Germline assignment: CDR1 SGDLS and CDR2 YYNGEE. This CDR3 has 11 residues. The chain recombines TRBV9 with TRBJ1-1; D is unclear. The receptor was derived from a woman aged 40 to 50 in good health. The sample consisted of blood. CDR3 loop: CASSGPPEAFF. As DNA, the CDR3 is TGTGCCAGCAGCGGGCCCCCGGAAGCTTTCTTT. Full variable domain (missing parts from reference TRBV9 and TRBJ1-1): DSGVTQTPKHLITATGQRVTLRCSPRSGDLSVYWYQQSLDQGLQFLIQYYNGEERAKGNILERFSAQQFPDLHSELNLSSLELGDSALYFCASSGPPEAFFGQGTRLTVV.